The T cell receptor beta chain under discussion was sequenced for a study of T cell changes during pregnancy in multiple sclerosis. Between the trimmed V and J ends, which lost 4 bases and 0 bases, there was a span of 23 bases. Germline CDR1 reads SGHDT; CDR2 reads YYEEEE. The length of the CDR3 is 19 residues. The method was immunoSEQ multiplex PCR; TCRdb's version includes in-frame clones alone and lacks a portion of them. The profile shows 88,000 or so clones, about 90% of them singletons. J is TRBJ2-4 and V is TRBV5-6; tentatively, D is TRBD2 (5 bases). The sequences come from peripheral blood, collected before pregnancy. This receptor was obtained from a female donor with multiple sclerosis, enrolled in a pregnancy study. CDR3 nucleotides: TGTGCCAGCAGCCCAACCCGGACTTCCAGACGGTCAGCCAAAAACATTCAGTACTTC. Translating it yields CASSPTRTSRRSAKNIQYF.